The clone carrying this TCR beta chain occurred a few times. Antigen specificity is unknown. Individual cDNA molecules had unique molecular identifiers attached to them by the library. As originally analysed: A typical sample had approximately 93,000 TCRs, with roughly 23,224 to 690,600 overall. MiXCR was run by TCRdb on the RACE reads, yielding one entry per CDR3 protein. The V and J calls reflect TCRdb's pipeline rather than the authors' work. The sample includes 280,000 or so distinct CDR3 sequences, roughly 7.7% of them seen just once. These data originate in a study of human T cells and chemical hapten exposure. In the study overall: Patients had diphenylcyclopropenone applied to the scalp weekly throughout the approximately 22-week study.

General study points: The number of TCRs above 1 in 1000 frequency did not change after DPC sensitization.

Trimming left V 4 bases short and J 0 bases short, with 11 bases between. Per the germline V gene, CDR1 is MDHEN and CDR2 is SYDVKM. The CDR3 has 15 amino acids. Described time point: pre-sensitization, week 0. Indicated treatment: therapeutic diphenylcyclopropenone sensitization with weekly scalp DPC. Sequenced material: whole blood, taken in connection with sensitization to the hapten diphenylcyclopropenone (DPC). This rearrangement joins TRBV28 to TRBJ2-3; D might be TRBD1 or TRBD2, each matching 5 bases. This TCR came from a man aged 18 to 29 with alopecia areata. Some clones in this sample may be carry-over from other donors' samples. The CDR3 loop reads CASSSPGGSTDTQYF. CDR3 DNA: TGTGCCAGCAGTTCCCCTGGGGGAAGCACAGATACGCAGTATTTT.